This T cell receptor beta chain is drawn from a study of T cells in Graves' hyperthyroidism and ophthalmopathy. Study-wide results and caveats: The blood repertoire included most of the expanded thyroid clonotypes above 0.001.

Diagnoses were established using clinical symptoms, serum thyroxine and TRAb, thyroid ultrasound and orbital computed tomography. Amplified TCR beta CDR3 regions came from RNA transcripts. First-round RT-PCR of the TCR CDR3 relied on the HTBI primer set. MiXCR, applied by TCRdb to the multiplex PCR reads, yields one record per CDR3 protein. The table includes fewer than 750,000 distinct CDR3 sequences, 13% to 15% detected once. This clonotype was picked up many times. What it binds is not known. The germline V gene has CDR1 MNHEY and CDR2 SMNVEV (reference sequence). There are 15 residues in the CDR3. V was pared by 0 bases and J by 6 bases, with 5 bases of the junction left unmatched.

What was sequenced was blood. This clonotype was obtained from a woman between 45 and 60 years old with Graves' ophthalmopathy. The chain couples TRBV27 to TRBJ2-7; 10 bases agree with TRBD2. In DNA, the CDR3 is TGTGCCAGCAGTTTATCGCCTAGCGGGAGATTCGAGCAGTACTTC. The encoded protein is CASSLSPSGRFEQYF.